Below, 23 T cell receptor beta chains from the same sample are listed, as sequenced in a study of T cell responses to AZD1222 COVID-19 vaccine. Some clones are missing from TCRdb's copy, which holds only in-frame ones; the method was immunoSEQ multiplex PCR. The table records 100,000 to 120,000 clones, approximately 89% of them present only once. The specimen was peripheral blood, collected on day 0 of MenACWY control vaccination. The receptors shown here come from an adult in good health.

The rearrangement uses TRBV27 and TRBJ2-7; unclear D gene. Between the trimmed V and J ends, which lost 7 bases and 0 bases, there was a span of 13 bases. The germline gives CDR1 MNHEY, CDR2 SMNVEV (reference sequence). The CDR3 loop spans 14 amino acids. The CDR3, as DNA: TGTGCCAGCACCCGAAAGGCGGACTCCTACGAGCAGTACTTC. Its translation is CASTRKADSYEQYF.

This chain connects TRBV27 to TRBJ1-2, with 9 bases lining up with TRBD1. The CDR3 sequence is 15 residues long. V lost 5 bases and J lost 4; bases outside the gene matches: 8. Per the germline V gene, CDR1 is MNHEY and CDR2 is SMNVEV (reference sequence). The CDR3 sequence is CASSPGTGLGYGYTF. CDR3 DNA: TGTGCCAGCAGTCCCGGGACAGGGCTTGGCTATGGCTACACCTTC.

The V gene is TRBV19, the J gene TRBJ1-5; 7 nucleotides align to TRBD1. The CDR3 runs to 16 residues. V trimming: 3 bases; J trimming: 5 bases; junction bases outside the gene matches: 10. From germline, CDR1 is LNHDA and CDR2 SQIVND (reference sequence). The CDR3 DNA reads TGTGCCAGTAGTATCGGTTTCGGGACAGCAGATCAGCCCCAGCATTTT. Its translation: CASSIGFGTADQPQHF.

The V gene is TRBV19, the J gene TRBJ2-5; D gene uncertain. From germline, CDR1 is LNHDA and CDR2 SQIVND (reference sequence). The CDR3 contains 10 residues. Between the trimmed V and J ends, which lost 9 bases and 5 bases, there was a span of 7 bases. The CDR3 here is CASGRETQYF. The CDR3 nucleotides read TGTGCCAGCGGAAGGGAGACCCAGTACTTC.

The chain uses TRBV4-3 and TRBJ1-6, with D possibly matching TRBD1 (5 bases). V was shortened by 0 bases and J by 9 bases, with 15 bases between the two germline ends. There are 16 residues in the CDR3. Germline V gene lookup returns CDR1 LGHNA and CDR2 YSLEER. The CDR3 is CASSQDGGRVGSPLHF. The CDR3 DNA is TGCGCCAGCAGCCAAGATGGGGGACGGGTGGGTTCACCCCTCCACTTT.

The chain is built from TRBV5-1 and TRBJ1-5; TRBD1 aligns across 12 bases. This CDR3 region has 16 residues. Trimming removed 9 bases from V and 2 bases from J; junction bases left unmatched: 9. Germline V gene lookup returns CDR1 SGHRS and CDR2 YFSETQ. In DNA form, the CDR3 reads TGCGCCAACCGGGACAGGGGGCGTTGGGGCAATCAGCCCCAGCATTTT. Its translation is CANRDRGRWGNQPQHF.

V and J are TRBV25-1 and TRBJ2-7, with 8 bases aligning to TRBD1. The CDR3 spans 13 residues. V lost 6 bases, J lost 5 bases, and 6 bases stayed unmatched. CDR1 MGHDK and CDR2 SYGVNS come from the germline V gene. CDR3 nucleotides: TGTGCCAGCAGGGGACAGGTCCTTGACGAGCAGTACTTC. It yields the protein CASRGQVLDEQYF.

J is TRBJ2-2 and V is TRBV11-2; 9 bases are a match to TRBD1. Germline V lookup: CDR1 SGHAT, CDR2 FQNNGV. CDR3 length: 19 residues. Germline trimming cut 1 base from V and 6 bases from J; bases unmatched to any gene: 15. CDR3 bases: TGTGCCAGCAGCTTAGTGAGACAGGGGGTGGAGGGTTTCGCCGGGGAGCTGTTTTTT. Protein product: CASSLVRQGVEGFAGELFF.

The CDR3 spells CASSLGGPSGTEAFF. DNA for the CDR3: TGTGCCAGCAGTCTCGGCGGACCCAGCGGGACTGAAGCTTTCTTT. The chain recombines TRBV7-6 with TRBJ1-1; D not resolved. The ends were cut back, 6 bases at V and 5 bases at J, with 19 bases in the middle. Germline V lookup: CDR1 SGHVS, CDR2 FNYEAQ. This CDR3 is 15 amino acids long.

The chain uses TRBV3-1 (or the pseudogene TRBV3-2) and TRBJ1-6; D gene uncertain. The V end was cut by 3 bases, the J end by 6 bases, with 3 bases between. This CDR3 spans 12 amino acids. CDR1 and CDR2 from the germline V gene are LGHDT and YNNKEL (reference sequence). The CDR3 protein is CASSQANSPLHF. CDR3 nucleotide sequence: TGTGCCAGCAGCCAGGCTAATTCACCCCTCCACTTT.

V is TRBV25-1 and J is TRBJ2-7; D is ambiguous. V lost 3 bases, J lost 2 bases, and 2 bases lay in between. CDR1 MGHDK and CDR2 SYGVNS come from the germline V gene. The CDR3 has 11 amino acids. The CDR3 protein is CASSDTYEQYF. The CDR3, as DNA: TGTGCCAGCAGTGACACCTACGAGCAGTACTTC.

This sequence joins TRBV19 and TRBJ1-1; no firm D call. This CDR3 comprises 13 residues. The germline V gene has CDR1 LNHDA and CDR2 SQIVND (reference sequence). V was shortened by 6 bases and J by 3 bases, with 11 bases between the two germline ends. The CDR3 coding sequence is TGTGCCAGTAGCTCCGGGTTCTACACTGAAGCTTTCTTT. This sequence encodes CASSSGFYTEAFF.

The chain combines TRBV18 with TRBJ2-7, with 11 bases fitting TRBD2. Germline V CDR1 and CDR2: KGHSH, LQKENI. The CDR3 consists of 15 residues. Unmatched junction bases numbered 1, after V lost 0 bases and J lost 3 bases. CDR3 DNA sequence: TGTGCCAGCTCACCACCTAGCGGGGGGGACTACGAGCAGTACTTC. It specifies CASSPPSGGDYEQYF.

This rearrangement joins TRBV6-6 to TRBJ2-1; D possibly corresponds to TRBD1 (5 bases). Germline loops: CDR1 MNHNY, CDR2 SVGAGI (reference sequence). The length of the CDR3 is 15 residues. Trimming left V 5 bases short and J 0 bases short, with 11 bases between. Here the CDR3 DNA reads TGTGCCAGCAGTCGACCACAGGACTCCTACAATGAGCAGTTCTTC. This sequence encodes CASSRPQDSYNEQFF.

This chain links TRBV5-1 with TRBJ1-1; possibly TRBD1 for D (5 bases). The germline V gene encodes CDR1 SGHRS and CDR2 YFSETQ. The germline V and J ends were trimmed by 3 bases and 2 bases, with 14 bases remaining between them. The CDR3 is made up of 15 amino acids. In DNA form, the CDR3 reads TGCGCCAGCAGCTGGGGAACAACAGGAAACACTGAAGCTTTCTTT. Protein product: CASSWGTTGNTEAFF.

The chain links TRBV27 to TRBJ2-7, with D possibly called TRBD1 or TRBD2 (5 bases each). Trimming shortened V by 2 bases and J by 13 bases, and 21 bases separated the two germline ends. The CDR3 has 14 amino acids. Germline loops: CDR1 MNHEY, CDR2 SMNVEV (reference sequence). CDR3 in DNA: TGTGCCAGCAGTTTAGGGACCCTACAACGTGTAACTTACTTC. It codes for CASSLGTLQRVTYF.

The chain has TRBV28 and TRBJ2-7, with D possibly called TRBD1 or TRBD2 (5 bases each). In germline, CDR1 is MDHEN, CDR2 SYDVKM. V was cut by 9 bases and J by 0 bases, with 9 bases left in between. The CDR3 spans 12 residues. The CDR3 DNA reads TGTGCCAGTGGGACGGGCTCCTACGAGCAGTACTTC. Its translation: CASGTGSYEQYF.

The rearrangement joins TRBV12-3 or TRBV12-4 to TRBJ1-4; no clear D gene. The CDR3 runs to 13 residues. Trimming removed 7 bases from V and 0 bases from J, with 6 bases in between. CDR3 coding DNA: TGTGCCAGCACAGCAGCAACTAATGAAAAACTGTTTTTT. Its translation is CASTAATNEKLFF.

This clone was seen repeatedly, ten times or more. The rearrangement joins TRBV7-9 to TRBJ1-1; no reliable D call. The CDR3 is 13 residues long. Germline lookup yields CDR1 SEHNR and CDR2 FQNEAQ (reference sequence). The V and J ends lost 3 bases and 2 bases respectively, with 7 bases between them. CDR3 amino acids: CASSFGPNTEAFF. In nucleotides, the CDR3 is TGTGCCAGCAGCTTCGGACCCAACACTGAAGCTTTCTTT.

This chain joins TRBV12-3 or TRBV12-4 and TRBJ2-1, with a weak D call TRBD1 (5 bases). V lost 3 bases and J lost 7, with 7 bases in between. This CDR3 has 12 amino acids. The CDR3 bases are TGTGCCAGCAGTTTGGGGCGGAATGAGCAGTTCTTC. It is translated as CASSLGRNEQFF.

The gene calls are TRBV13 and TRBJ2-3, with a possible D match to TRBD2 (5 bases). CDR1 is PRHDT and CDR2 is FYEKMQ in the germline V gene (reference sequence). Trimming shortened V by 4 bases and J by 2 bases, and 16 bases separated the two germline ends. The CDR3 spans 16 residues. CDR3 sequence (DNA): TGTGCCAGCAGCTCCATCCCACTAGGGAACACAGATACGCAGTATTTT. Translated, it gives CASSSIPLGNTDTQYF.

The V and J genes are TRBV19 and TRBJ1-1, with 11 bases aligning to TRBD1. The CDR3 runs to 16 residues. The trim removed 5 bases at V and 3 bases at J, leaving 8 bases unmatched. Germline V gene lookup returns CDR1 LNHDA and CDR2 SQIVND (reference sequence). This CDR3 reads CASSPWTGGSDTEAFF. The CDR3 nucleotides read TGTGCCAGTAGTCCTTGGACAGGGGGCTCAGACACTGAAGCTTTCTTT.

The CDR3 reads CASSQGYFVGELFF. CDR3 DNA: TGCGCCAGCAGCCAGGGGTACTTCGTCGGGGAGCTGTTTTTT. The chain has TRBV4-1 and TRBJ2-2; D gene uncertain. Between the trimmed V and J ends, which lost 3 bases and 7 bases, there was a span of 12 bases. The CDR3 has 14 residues. Germline lookup yields CDR1 MGHRA and CDR2 YSYEKL.